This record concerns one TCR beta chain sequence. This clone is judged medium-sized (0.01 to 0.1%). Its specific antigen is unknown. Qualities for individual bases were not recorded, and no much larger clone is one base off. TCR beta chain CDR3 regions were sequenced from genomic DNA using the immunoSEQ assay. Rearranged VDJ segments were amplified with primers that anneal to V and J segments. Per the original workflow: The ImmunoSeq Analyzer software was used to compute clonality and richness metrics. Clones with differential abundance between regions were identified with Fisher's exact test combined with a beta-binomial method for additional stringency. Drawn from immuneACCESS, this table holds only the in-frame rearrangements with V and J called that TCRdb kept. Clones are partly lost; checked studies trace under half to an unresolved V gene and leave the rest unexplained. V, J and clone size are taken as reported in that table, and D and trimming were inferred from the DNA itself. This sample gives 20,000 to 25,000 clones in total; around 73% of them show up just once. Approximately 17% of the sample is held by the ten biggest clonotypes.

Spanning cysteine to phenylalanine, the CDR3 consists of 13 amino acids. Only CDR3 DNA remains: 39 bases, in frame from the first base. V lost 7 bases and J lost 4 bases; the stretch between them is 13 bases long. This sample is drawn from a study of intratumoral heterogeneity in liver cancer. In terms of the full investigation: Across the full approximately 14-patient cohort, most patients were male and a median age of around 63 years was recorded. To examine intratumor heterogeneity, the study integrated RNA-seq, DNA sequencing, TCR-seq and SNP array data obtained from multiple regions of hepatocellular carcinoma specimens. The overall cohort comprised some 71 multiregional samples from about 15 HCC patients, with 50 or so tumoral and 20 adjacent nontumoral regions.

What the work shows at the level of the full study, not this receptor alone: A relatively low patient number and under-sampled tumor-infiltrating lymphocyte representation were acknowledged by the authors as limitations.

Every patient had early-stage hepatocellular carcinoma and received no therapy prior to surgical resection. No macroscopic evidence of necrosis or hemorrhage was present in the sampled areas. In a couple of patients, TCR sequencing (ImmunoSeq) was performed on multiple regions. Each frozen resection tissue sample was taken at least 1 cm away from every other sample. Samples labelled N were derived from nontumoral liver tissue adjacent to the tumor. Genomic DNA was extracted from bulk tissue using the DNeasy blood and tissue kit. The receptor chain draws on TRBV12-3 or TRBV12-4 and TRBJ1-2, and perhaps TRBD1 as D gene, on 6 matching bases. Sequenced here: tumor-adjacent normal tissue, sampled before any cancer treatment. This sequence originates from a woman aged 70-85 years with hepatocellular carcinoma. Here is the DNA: TGTGCCAGCACCTCATCGACAGGCTATGGCTACACCTTC. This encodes CASTSSTGYGYTF.